The present entry profiles one TCR beta chain with its context. This CDR3 is 15 amino acids long. Germline V gene data show CDR1 as LNHDA and CDR2 as SQIVND (reference sequence). Trimming stripped 7 bases from V and 0 bases from J, with 13 bases between. The entry originates in a study of blood T cells in healthy people across ages. A sample-barcoded 5' primer and a J-beta primer mix were used in a second PCR of about 7 to 12 cycles. In TCRdb, the 5' RACE reads were re-called with MiXCR into one record per CDR3 protein. The sample records about 1.8 million distinct CDR3 sequences, approximately 50% being singletons.

The chain combines TRBV19 with TRBJ1-5, with D uncertain. This TCR was sampled from a woman aged 40 to 55 in good health. The sequenced sample consisted of blood. The CDR3 DNA is TGTGCCAGTAAACTAGACGGGAGTAGCAATCAGCCCCAGCATTTT. This translates into CASKLDGSSNQPQHF.